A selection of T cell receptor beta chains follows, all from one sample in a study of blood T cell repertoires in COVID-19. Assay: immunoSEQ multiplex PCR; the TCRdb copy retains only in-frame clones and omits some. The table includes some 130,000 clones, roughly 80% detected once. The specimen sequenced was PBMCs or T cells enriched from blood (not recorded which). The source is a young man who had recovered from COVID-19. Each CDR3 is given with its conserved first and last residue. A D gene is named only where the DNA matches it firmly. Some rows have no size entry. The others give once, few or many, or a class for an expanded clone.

CDR3aa: CASSGSQAGGRDTQYF; CDR3nt: TGTGCCAGCAGCGGATCCCAGGCGGGGGGCCGAGATACGCAGTATTTT; v_gene: TRBV3-1/TRBV3-2; d_gene: TRBD2; abundance: NA; j_gene: TRBJ2-3
CDR3aa: CASSHLGAPGYGYTF; CDR3nt: TGTGCCAGCAGCCACTTAGGGGCGCCAGGCTATGGCTACACCTTC; v_gene: TRBV3-1/TRBV3-2; d_gene: NA; abundance: NA; j_gene: TRBJ1-2
CDR3aa: CASSVIAQETQYF; CDR3nt: TGCGCCAGCAGTGTAATAGCTCAAGAGACCCAGTACTTC; v_gene: TRBV10-2; d_gene: NA; abundance: NA; j_gene: TRBJ2-5
CDR3aa: CASSRIEGLAGNEQFF; CDR3nt: TGTGCCAGCAGCCGGATTGAGGGACTAGCGGGTAATGAGCAGTTCTTC; v_gene: TRBV4-2; d_gene: TRBD2; abundance: NA; j_gene: TRBJ2-1
CDR3aa: CASSQESAGGSQETQYF; CDR3nt: TGTGCCAGCAGCCAAGAGTCAGCGGGGGGCTCCCAAGAGACCCAGTACTTC; v_gene: TRBV4-2; d_gene: TRBD2; abundance: NA; j_gene: TRBJ2-5
CDR3aa: CASQVGRETQYF; CDR3nt: TGTGCCAGCCAGGTGGGCCGGGAGACCCAGTACTTC; v_gene: TRBV12-3/TRBV12-4; d_gene: NA; abundance: NA; j_gene: TRBJ2-5
CDR3aa: CASGSGTANTGELFF; CDR3nt: TGTGCTAGTGGTTCCGGGACAGCGAACACCGGGGAGCTGTTTTTT; v_gene: TRBV12-5; d_gene: TRBD1; abundance: NA; j_gene: TRBJ2-2
CDR3aa: CASSVAGGLRDTQYF; CDR3nt: TGTGCCAGCAGCGTAGCGGGAGGCCTCCGGGATACGCAGTATTTT; v_gene: TRBV9; d_gene: TRBD2; abundance: NA; j_gene: TRBJ2-3
CDR3aa: CATAWTSGDTQYF; CDR3nt: TGTGCCACCGCGTGGACTAGCGGAGATACGCAGTATTTT; v_gene: TRBV2; d_gene: TRBD2; abundance: few; j_gene: TRBJ2-3
CDR3aa: CATSREQGGNEQFF; CDR3nt: TGTGCCACCAGCAGAGAACAGGGGGGCAATGAGCAGTTCTTC; v_gene: TRBV15; d_gene: TRBD1; abundance: once; j_gene: TRBJ2-1
CDR3aa: CASSWTTGGPGNTIYF; CDR3nt: TGTGCCAGCAGCTGGACGACAGGGGGCCCTGGAAACACCATATATTTT; v_gene: TRBV5-4; d_gene: TRBD1; abundance: NA; j_gene: TRBJ1-3
CDR3aa: CASNPSGQYQETQYF; CDR3nt: TGTGCCAGCAACCCTAGCGGACAGTACCAAGAGACCCAGTACTTC; v_gene: TRBV6-5; d_gene: NA; abundance: NA; j_gene: TRBJ2-5
CDR3aa: CASSLGALRGYTF; CDR3nt: TGTGCCAGCAGCCTAGGGGCCCTTCGGGGCTACACCTTC; v_gene: TRBV7-9; d_gene: NA; abundance: few; j_gene: TRBJ1-2
CDR3aa: CAGTGTGFYEQYF; CDR3nt: TGTGCCGGAACCGGGACAGGGTTTTACGAGCAGTACTTC; v_gene: TRBV30; d_gene: TRBD1; abundance: few; j_gene: TRBJ2-7
CDR3aa: CATSDFLDRVQETQYF; CDR3nt: TGTGCCACCAGTGATTTCTTAGACAGGGTCCAAGAGACCCAGTACTTC; v_gene: TRBV24-1; d_gene: TRBD1; abundance: once; j_gene: TRBJ2-5
CDR3aa: CASSGRGGPRISYEQYF; CDR3nt: TGTGCCAGCAGTGGCCGTGGTGGGCCCAGAATCTCCTACGAGCAGTACTTC; v_gene: TRBV28; d_gene: NA; abundance: once; j_gene: TRBJ2-7
CDR3aa: CASSLAGGAKNIQYF; CDR3nt: TGTGCCAGCAGTTTAGCCGGGGGGGCTAAAAACATTCAGTACTTC; v_gene: TRBV28; d_gene: TRBD2; abundance: NA; j_gene: TRBJ2-4
CDR3aa: CASSSTGSSYEQYF; CDR3nt: TGTGCCAGCAGCTCGACAGGAAGCTCCTACGAGCAGTACTTC; v_gene: TRBV5-4; d_gene: NA; abundance: NA; j_gene: TRBJ2-7
CDR3aa: CASSDGVLQPEAFF; CDR3nt: TGTGCCAGCAGTGACGGGGTGTTACAGCCTGAAGCTTTCTTT; v_gene: TRBV2; d_gene: NA; abundance: NA; j_gene: TRBJ1-1
CDR3aa: CASSGSLLNGGTEAFF; CDR3nt: TGTGCCAGCAGTGGAAGCCTACTAAACGGGGGTACTGAAGCTTTCTTT; v_gene: TRBV28; d_gene: NA; abundance: NA; j_gene: TRBJ1-1
CDR3aa: CASSVASAERGYTF; CDR3nt: TGTGCCAGCAGCGTAGCTAGCGCAGAACGAGGCTACACCTTC; v_gene: TRBV9; d_gene: NA; abundance: NA; j_gene: TRBJ1-2
CDR3aa: CASSRDRGGNQPQHF; CDR3nt: TGTGCCAGCAGCCGGGACAGGGGAGGCAATCAGCCCCAGCATTTT; v_gene: TRBV2; d_gene: TRBD1; abundance: NA; j_gene: TRBJ1-5
CDR3aa: CASKGRDGQETQYF; CDR3nt: TGTGCTAGTAAAGGGCGGGATGGCCAAGAGACCCAGTACTTC; v_gene: TRBV12-5; d_gene: NA; abundance: once; j_gene: TRBJ2-5
CDR3aa: CASSTVGGPADTQYF; CDR3nt: TGTGCCAGTAGTACGGTGGGAGGGCCTGCAGATACGCAGTATTTT; v_gene: TRBV19; d_gene: TRBD2; abundance: NA; j_gene: TRBJ2-3
CDR3aa: CASSQTSGAPYNEQFF; CDR3nt: TGCGCCAGCAGCCAGACTAGCGGAGCCCCCTACAATGAGCAGTTCTTC; v_gene: TRBV5-1; d_gene: TRBD2; abundance: NA; j_gene: TRBJ2-1
CDR3aa: CASSIGGAGADTQYF; CDR3nt: TGTGCCAGTAGTATAGGGGGAGCGGGAGCAGATACGCAGTATTTT; v_gene: TRBV19; d_gene: TRBD2; abundance: NA; j_gene: TRBJ2-3
CDR3aa: CASSQDPLGLAGDYNEQFF; CDR3nt: TGTGCCAGCAGCCAAGACCCTCTAGGACTAGCGGGGGACTACAATGAGCAGTTCTTC; v_gene: TRBV3-1/TRBV3-2; d_gene: TRBD2; abundance: NA; j_gene: TRBJ2-1
CDR3aa: CASSEGTGVSGELFF; CDR3nt: TGTGCCAGCAGTGAAGGGACAGGGGTCTCCGGGGAGCTGTTTTTT; v_gene: TRBV6-1; d_gene: TRBD1; abundance: once; j_gene: TRBJ2-2
CDR3aa: CASSLLTGRDGYTF; CDR3nt: TGTGCCAGCAGCCTTTTGACAGGCAGGGATGGCTACACCTTC; v_gene: TRBV7-9; d_gene: NA; abundance: NA; j_gene: TRBJ1-2
CDR3aa: CASSANGNRANTEAFF; CDR3nt: TGTGCCAGCAGCGCAAACGGGAACAGAGCGAACACTGAAGCTTTCTTT; v_gene: TRBV7-3; d_gene: NA; abundance: NA; j_gene: TRBJ1-1
CDR3aa: CASSTGLVFNEQFF; CDR3nt: TGCGCCAGCAGCACGGGACTAGTTTTCAATGAGCAGTTCTTC; v_gene: TRBV5-1; d_gene: TRBD2; abundance: few; j_gene: TRBJ2-1
CDR3aa: CASVPTGDFSYEQYF; CDR3nt: TGTGCTAGTGTCCCCACGGGGGATTTCTCCTACGAGCAGTACTTC; v_gene: TRBV12-5; d_gene: NA; abundance: NA; j_gene: TRBJ2-7
CDR3aa: CASSILHRENYGYTF; CDR3nt: TGTGCCAGTAGTATTTTACACAGGGAAAACTATGGCTACACCTTC; v_gene: TRBV19; d_gene: NA; abundance: NA; j_gene: TRBJ1-2
CDR3aa: CASSLGQGKATNEKLFF; CDR3nt: TGCGCCAGCAGCCTGGGACAGGGGAAGGCAACTAATGAAAAACTGTTTTTT; v_gene: TRBV4-1; d_gene: TRBD1; abundance: NA; j_gene: TRBJ1-4
CDR3aa: CATSDADSSSYNEQFF; CDR3nt: TGTGCCACCAGTGATGCCGACAGTAGCTCCTACAATGAGCAGTTCTTC; v_gene: TRBV24-1; d_gene: NA; abundance: NA; j_gene: TRBJ2-1
CDR3aa: CASSHTDRAKYSNQPQHF; CDR3nt: TGTGCCAGTAGTCACACGGACAGGGCGAAATATAGCAATCAGCCCCAGCATTTT; v_gene: TRBV19; d_gene: TRBD1; abundance: NA; j_gene: TRBJ1-5
CDR3aa: CASSQEPREVDTQYF; CDR3nt: TGTGCCAGCAGCCAAGAGCCAAGGGAGGTAGATACGCAGTATTTT; v_gene: TRBV3-1/TRBV3-2; d_gene: NA; abundance: NA; j_gene: TRBJ2-3
CDR3aa: CASSLNPSGSFEQFF; CDR3nt: TGTGCCAGCAGCTTAAATCCTAGCGGGAGTTTTGAGCAGTTCTTC; v_gene: TRBV7-3; d_gene: TRBD2; abundance: NA; j_gene: TRBJ2-1
CDR3aa: CASSGGEARTDTQYF; CDR3nt: TGTGCCAGCAGCGGGGGGGAAGCCCGCACAGATACGCAGTATTTT; v_gene: TRBV5-4; d_gene: TRBD2; abundance: NA; j_gene: TRBJ2-3
CDR3aa: CASSQEDTSTNYGYTF; CDR3nt: TGTGCCAGCAGCCAAGAGGACACCTCCACTAACTATGGCTACACCTTC; v_gene: TRBV4-2; d_gene: NA; abundance: NA; j_gene: TRBJ1-2
CDR3aa: CASSQLQGAGDTQYF; CDR3nt: TGCGCCAGCAGCCAACTACAGGGGGCCGGAGATACGCAGTATTTT; v_gene: TRBV4-1; d_gene: TRBD1; abundance: NA; j_gene: TRBJ2-3
CDR3aa: CASSLGPASYEQYF; CDR3nt: TGTGCCAGCAGTTTGGGCCCGGCCTCATACGAGCAGTACTTC; v_gene: TRBV11-2; d_gene: NA; abundance: NA; j_gene: TRBJ2-7
CDR3aa: CASIFGQGNTIYF; CDR3nt: TGTGCCAGCATATTCGGACAGGGAAACACCATATATTTT; v_gene: TRBV6-5; d_gene: NA; abundance: NA; j_gene: TRBJ1-3
CDR3aa: CASSKARGRGYEQYF; CDR3nt: TGTGCCAGCAGCAAAGCTAGGGGACGGGGGTACGAGCAGTACTTC; v_gene: TRBV21-1; d_gene: NA; abundance: NA; j_gene: TRBJ2-7
CDR3aa: CASSQEQTSGRGSTGELFF; CDR3nt: TGCGCCAGCAGCCAAGAACAGACTAGCGGGAGGGGGAGCACCGGGGAGCTGTTTTTT; v_gene: TRBV4-1; d_gene: TRBD2; abundance: NA; j_gene: TRBJ2-2
CDR3aa: CASSYSGVGAEAFF; CDR3nt: TGTGCCAGCAGCTACAGCGGGGTGGGCGCTGAAGCTTTCTTT; v_gene: TRBV7-2; d_gene: NA; abundance: NA; j_gene: TRBJ1-1
CDR3aa: CASRTGSTDTQYF; CDR3nt: TGTGCCAGCAGAACGGGGAGCACAGATACGCAGTATTTT; v_gene: TRBV4-2; d_gene: NA; abundance: few; j_gene: TRBJ2-3
CDR3aa: CASSLEDRGNTEAFF; CDR3nt: TGCGCCAGCAGCTTGGAGGACAGGGGAAACACTGAAGCTTTCTTT; v_gene: TRBV5-1; d_gene: TRBD1; abundance: NA; j_gene: TRBJ1-1